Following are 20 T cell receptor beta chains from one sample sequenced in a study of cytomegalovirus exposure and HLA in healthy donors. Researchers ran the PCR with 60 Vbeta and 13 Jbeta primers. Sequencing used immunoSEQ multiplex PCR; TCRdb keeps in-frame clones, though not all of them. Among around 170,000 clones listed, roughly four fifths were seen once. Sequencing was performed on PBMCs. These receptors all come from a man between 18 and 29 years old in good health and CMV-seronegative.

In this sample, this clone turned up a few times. The chain's CDR3 is CASFLLQGAGVTGELFF. The CDR3 DNA reads TGCGCCAGCTTCCTACTACAGGGGGCTGGGGTTACCGGGGAGCTGTTTTTT. The chain recombines TRBV10-1 with TRBJ2-2; TRBD1 matches at 9 bases. Germline trimming cut 8 bases from V and 5 bases from J; bases unmatched to any gene: 15. This CDR3 is built from 17 residues. Germline V gene sequence: CDR1 WNHNN, CDR2 SYGVQD (reference sequence).

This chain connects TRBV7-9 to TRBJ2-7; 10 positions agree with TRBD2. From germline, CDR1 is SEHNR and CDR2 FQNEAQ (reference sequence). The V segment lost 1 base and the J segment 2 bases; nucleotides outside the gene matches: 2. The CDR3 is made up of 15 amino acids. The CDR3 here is CASSLVAGGPYEQYF. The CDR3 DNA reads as TGTGCCAGCAGCTTAGTAGCGGGGGGCCCCTACGAGCAGTACTTC. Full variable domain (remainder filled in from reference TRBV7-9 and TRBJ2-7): DTGVSQNPRHKITKRGQNVTFRCDPISEHNRLYWYRQTLGQGPEFLTYFQNEAQLEKSRLLSDRFSAERPKGSFSTLEIQRTEQGDSAMYLCASSLVAGGPYEQYFGPGTRLTVT.

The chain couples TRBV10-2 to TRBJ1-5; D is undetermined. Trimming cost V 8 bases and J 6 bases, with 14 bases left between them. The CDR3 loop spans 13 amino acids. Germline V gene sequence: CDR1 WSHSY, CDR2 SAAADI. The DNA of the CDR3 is TGCGCCAGCGCCGGTGAGGTCTCTCAGCCCCAGCATTTT. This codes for CASAGEVSQPQHF.

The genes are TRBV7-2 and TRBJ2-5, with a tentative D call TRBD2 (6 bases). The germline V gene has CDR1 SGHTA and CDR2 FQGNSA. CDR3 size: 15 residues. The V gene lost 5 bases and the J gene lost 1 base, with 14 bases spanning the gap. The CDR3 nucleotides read TGTGCCAGCAGCCCACAGGTGGGGGGCCAAGAGACCCAGTACTTC. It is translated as CASSPQVGGQETQYF. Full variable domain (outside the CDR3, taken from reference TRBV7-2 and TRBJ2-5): GAGVSQSPSNKVTEKGKDVELRCDPISGHTALYWYRQSLGQGLEFLIYFQGNSAPDKSGLPSDRFSAERTGGSVSTLTIQRTQQEDSAVYLCASSPQVGGQETQYFGPGTRLLVL.

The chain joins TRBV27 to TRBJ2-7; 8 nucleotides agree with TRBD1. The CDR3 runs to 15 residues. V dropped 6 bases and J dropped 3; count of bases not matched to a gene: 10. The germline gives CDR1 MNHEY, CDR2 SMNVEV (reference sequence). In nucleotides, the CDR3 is TGTGCCAGCAGCGATCGACAGGGGAAGGTCTACGAGCAGTACTTC. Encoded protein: CASSDRQGKVYEQYF.

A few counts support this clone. The CDR3 sequence is CASSSGMGNQPQHF. The CDR3, as DNA: TGTGCCAGCTCATCGGGTATGGGCAATCAGCCCCAGCATTTT. V and J are TRBV18 and TRBJ1-5; no reliable D call. The germline CDR1 and CDR2 sequences are KGHSH and LQKENI. CDR3 size: 14 residues. V gave up 5 bases and J gave up 2 bases, with 10 bases separating them.

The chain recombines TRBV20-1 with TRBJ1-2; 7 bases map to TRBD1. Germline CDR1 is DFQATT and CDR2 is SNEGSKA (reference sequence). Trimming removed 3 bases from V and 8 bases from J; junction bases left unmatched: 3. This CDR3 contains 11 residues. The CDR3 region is CSARRGLGYTF. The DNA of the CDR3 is TGCAGTGCTAGGAGGGGGCTCGGCTACACCTTC.

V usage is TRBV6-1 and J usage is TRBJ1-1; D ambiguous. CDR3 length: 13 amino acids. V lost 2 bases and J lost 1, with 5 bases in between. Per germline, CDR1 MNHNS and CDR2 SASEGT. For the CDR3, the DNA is TGTGCCAGCAGTGAACACACGAACACTGAAGCTTTCTTT. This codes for CASSEHTNTEAFF.

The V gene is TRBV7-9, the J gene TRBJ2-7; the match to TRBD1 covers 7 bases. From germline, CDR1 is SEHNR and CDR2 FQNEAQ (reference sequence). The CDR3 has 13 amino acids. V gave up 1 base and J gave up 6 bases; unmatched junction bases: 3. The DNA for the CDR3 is TGTGCCAGCAGCTTAGAAGGGGGCGGCGAGCAGTACTTC. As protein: CASSLEGGGEQYF.

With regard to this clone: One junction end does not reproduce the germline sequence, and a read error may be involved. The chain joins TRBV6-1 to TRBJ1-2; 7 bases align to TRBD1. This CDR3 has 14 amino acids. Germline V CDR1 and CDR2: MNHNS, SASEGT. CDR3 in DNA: TGTGCCAGCAGACCACGACAGGGCAGCTCTGGCTACGCCTTC. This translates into CASRPRQGSSGYAF.

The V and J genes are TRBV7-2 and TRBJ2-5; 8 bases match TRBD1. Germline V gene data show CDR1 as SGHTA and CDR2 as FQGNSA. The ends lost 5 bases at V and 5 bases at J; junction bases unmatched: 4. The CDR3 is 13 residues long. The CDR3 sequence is CASSIRTGETQYF. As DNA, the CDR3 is TGTGCCAGCAGCATACGGACAGGGGAGACCCAGTACTTC.

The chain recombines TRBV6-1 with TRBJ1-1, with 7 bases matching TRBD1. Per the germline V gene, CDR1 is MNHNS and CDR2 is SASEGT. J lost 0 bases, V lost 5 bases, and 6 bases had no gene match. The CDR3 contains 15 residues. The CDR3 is CASSPSQGVNTEAFF. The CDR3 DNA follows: TGTGCCAGCAGTCCCAGCCAGGGGGTGAACACTGAAGCTTTCTTT.

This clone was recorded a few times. CDR3 nucleotides: TGTGCCAGCGGCAACACCGGGGAGCTGTTTTTT. Encoded protein: CASGNTGELFF. The chain recombines TRBV6-5 with TRBJ2-2, with no clear D. The length of the CDR3 is 11 residues. Germline loops: CDR1 MNHEY, CDR2 SVGAGI. V was clipped by 8 bases and J by 2 bases, with 3 bases between them.

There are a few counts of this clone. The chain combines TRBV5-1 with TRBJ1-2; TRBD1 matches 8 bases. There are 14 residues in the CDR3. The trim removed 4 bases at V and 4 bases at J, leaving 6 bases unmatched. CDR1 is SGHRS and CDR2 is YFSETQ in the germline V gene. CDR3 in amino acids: CASSRTGPSYGYTF. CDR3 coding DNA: TGCGCCAGCAGCAGGACAGGGCCCTCCTATGGCTACACCTTC.

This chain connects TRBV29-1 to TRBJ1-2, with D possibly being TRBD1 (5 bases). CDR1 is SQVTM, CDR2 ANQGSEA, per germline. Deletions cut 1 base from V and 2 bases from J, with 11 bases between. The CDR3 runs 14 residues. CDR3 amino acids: CSVEGEGQNYGYTF. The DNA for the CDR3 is TGCAGCGTTGAAGGGGAGGGGCAGAACTATGGCTACACCTTC.

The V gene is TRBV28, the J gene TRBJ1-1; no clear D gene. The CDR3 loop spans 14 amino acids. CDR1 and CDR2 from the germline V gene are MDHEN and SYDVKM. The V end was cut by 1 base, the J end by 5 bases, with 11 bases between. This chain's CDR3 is CASSLFLGLTEAFF. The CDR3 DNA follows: TGTGCCAGCAGTTTATTCCTGGGCTTGACTGAAGCTTTCTTT.

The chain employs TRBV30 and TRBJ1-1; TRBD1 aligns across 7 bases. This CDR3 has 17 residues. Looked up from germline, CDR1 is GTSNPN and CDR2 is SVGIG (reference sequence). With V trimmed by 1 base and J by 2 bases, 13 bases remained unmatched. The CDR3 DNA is TGTGCCTGGAGTGGGACAGGTGAATCCTATTATAACACTGAAGCTTTCTTT. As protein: CAWSGTGESYYNTEAFF.

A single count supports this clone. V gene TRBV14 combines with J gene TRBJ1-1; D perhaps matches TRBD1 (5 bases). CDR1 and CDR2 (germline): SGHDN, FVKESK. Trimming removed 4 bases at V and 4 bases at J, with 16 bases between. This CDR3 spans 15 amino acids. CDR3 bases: TGTGCCAGCAGCCCCCAGGTCGGGGGGGGCACTGAAGCTTTCTTT. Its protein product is CASSPQVGGGTEAFF.

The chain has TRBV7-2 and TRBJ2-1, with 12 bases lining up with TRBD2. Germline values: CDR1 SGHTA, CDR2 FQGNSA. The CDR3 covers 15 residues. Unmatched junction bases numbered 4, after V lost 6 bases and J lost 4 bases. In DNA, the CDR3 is TGTGCCAGCAGTTCTACTAGCGGGGGGTACAATGAGCAGTTCTTC. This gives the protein CASSSTSGGYNEQFF.

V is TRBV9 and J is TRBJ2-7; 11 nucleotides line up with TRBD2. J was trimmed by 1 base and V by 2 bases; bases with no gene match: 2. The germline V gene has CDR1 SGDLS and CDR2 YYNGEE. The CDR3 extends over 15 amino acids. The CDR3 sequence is CASSVGLADSYEQYF. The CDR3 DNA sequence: TGTGCCAGCAGCGTGGGACTAGCGGATTCCTACGAGCAGTACTTC.